This entry concerns a single TCR beta chain. Antigen specificity is unknown. The V gene lost 3 bases and the J gene lost 9 bases, with 18 bases spanning the gap. CDR1 SGHRS and CDR2 YFSETQ come from the germline V gene. The CDR3 loop spans 15 amino acids. The data are from a study of T cell responses to AZD1222 COVID-19 vaccine. Study-wide points: Only a handful of AZD1222 recipients, several in all, had baseline seropositivity.

The data were produced by immunoSEQ multiplex PCR, yet TCRdb's version contains in-frame clones alone and is incomplete. The sample holds 140,000 or so clones, around 89% seen once. The V and J genes are TRBV5-1 and TRBJ2-2, with a possible D match to TRBD2 (6 bases). The specimen comprised peripheral blood, sampled on day 0 of AZD1222 vaccination. The source is an adult in good health. The CDR3 sequence: CASSSQGQAGRELFF. The DNA for the CDR3 is TGCGCCAGCAGCTCCCAGGGCCAGGCGGGAAGGGAGCTGTTTTTT.